The sequence of this T cell receptor (beta chain) was determined in a study of cytomegalovirus exposure and HLA in healthy donors (dated by TCRdb to 2017 to 2019). With respect to the entire study: According to a later analysis, the approximately 120 validation repertoires were produced on the same platform as the approximately 620 repertoires of the first cohort. The aim of the study was to test whether cataloging public T cell receptors could identify signatures of past pathogen exposure. A separate validation cohort of 100 to 150 different subjects was used in addition to the roughly 720-subject first cohort. To predict cytomegalovirus infection status, the study brought together high-throughput TCR immunosequencing, statistical association of individual TCRs with disease status, and machine learning.

Separate from the approximately 700-subject first cohort, the validation cohort of 95 to 150 subjects was the group to which the donors belonged. Library prep was done by the immunoSEQ multiplex PCR assay. Processing in the source paper ran as follows. To diagnose cytomegalovirus status from the catalog of TCR beta chain sequences, a statistical classification framework was built. The source is immuneACCESS, and TCRdb retained only in-frame sequences with V and J called. Part of the clones is not carried over; for the studies checked, unresolved V genes explain less than half of this, and the remainder is unexplained. V, J and clone size were drawn from that table, and D and trimming were deduced from the DNA. This sample holds about 130,000 clones; about 95% were observed only once. The ten largest clones add up to less than 2% of the sample. Concerning this clone itself: Its antigen target is currently unknown. Per-base quality was not reported, and no clone a single base away is much larger than it.

The paper's findings and limits, for the study overall: Subsequent analysis determined that TCRs grouped into clusters in the first cohort also showed a tendency toward co-occurrence across the 120 or so validation repertoires, and 94% of cluster scores exceeded 0. A later analysis had no HLA typing for the validation cohort, so co-occurrence there was scored across all 130 or so repertoires. According to the authors, the approach could potentially be generalized to other disease states and immunological phenotypes. Most TCR sequences were observed very rarely across donors, whereas some public TCRs were present in many individuals. The study listed 150 to 200 TCR beta chains as associated with cytomegalovirus. In vitro tests confirmed that a few of the cytomegalovirus-associated TCR beta chains recognize cytomegalovirus antigens. The classifier was reported to diagnose cytomegalovirus status with high specificity and sensitivity in both the original and validation cohorts.

The sequenced material came from PBMCs. The sequence derives from a young man in good health and CMV-seropositive.

The nucleotides are TGTGCCAGCAGCTCTAGGGAGACCCAGTACTTC. This yields the protein CASSSRETQYF. The chain uses TRBV7-6 and TRBJ2-5; the D gene is unclear. CDR1 and CDR2, per the germline V gene, are SGHVS and FNYEAQ. The CDR3 sequence holds 11 residues, the cysteine and phenylalanine included. Left in the record is the CDR3 DNA by itself, 33 bases read in frame from the first base. Trimming takes 4 bases from V and 5 bases from J, and the germline ends sit 5 bases apart. With all but the CDR3 taken from the reference TRBV7-6 and TRBJ2-5 genes, the full variable domain is: GAGVSQSPRYKVTKRGQDVALRCDPISGHVSLYWYRQALGQGPEFLTYFNYEAQQDKSGLPNDRFSAERPEGSISTLTIQRTEQRDSAMYRCASSSRETQYFGPGTRLLVL.